This T cell receptor (beta chain) was identified during a study of blood T cell repertoires in COVID-19. Trimming cost V 0 bases and J 0 bases; bases outside gene matches: 2. CDR3 length: 14 amino acids. CDR1 is GTSNPN and CDR2 is SVGIG in the germline V gene (reference sequence). Sequencing was performed with immunoSEQ multiplex PCR; in TCRdb, only in-frame clones are kept and a portion is missing. The table lists approximately 200,000 clones, around 95% of them singletons. Seattle's enrolled individuals joined amid active infection and were then monitored longitudinally. The chain recombines TRBV30 with TRBJ2-7; 7 bases align to TRBD1. The TCR was taken from a man in his thirties or forties with COVID-19, enrolled during active disease. Sequencing was carried out using peripheral blood. The CDR3 DNA is TGTGCCTGGAGTGTCGGGGACAGCTCCTACGAGCAGTACTTC. Translated, it gives CAWSVGDSSYEQYF.